Reported below is one T cell receptor (beta chain). Trimming pared 0 bases from V and 0 bases from J, leaving 9 bases between. Germline V gene sequence: CDR1 SGHNT, CDR2 YENEEA. This CDR3 spans 15 amino acids. Authors' methods: Estimated nucleated cell counts came from reference gene primer amplification. The data were produced by immunoSEQ multiplex PCR, yet TCRdb's version contains in-frame clones alone and is incomplete. The V and J calls and clone size were taken over from that table, and D and trimming were inferred from the DNA. The sample yields 190,000 or so clones, 85% seen once. Patients at the Seattle site were enrolled during active infection and followed longitudinally. The data were taken from a study of blood T cell repertoires in COVID-19. Study-wide context: There were acute and convalescent COVID-19 samples, and they came from the United States, Italy and Spain.

The rearrangement joins TRBV11-3 to TRBJ2-7; D is unclear. The sample was peripheral blood. This TCR derives from a man aged 55 to 70 with COVID-19, enrolled during active disease. The CDR3 loop is CASSLDRHSSYEQYF. The CDR3 DNA follows: TGTGCCAGCAGCTTAGATAGACACTCCTCCTACGAGCAGTACTTC.